Following are 14 T cell receptor beta chains from one sample sequenced in a study of OX40 agonist ivuxolimab in advanced cancers. The method behind the library was the immunoSEQ multiplex PCR assay. The table comes from immuneACCESS by way of TCRdb, which keeps in-frame sequences with V and J called. Part of the clones is missing from these tables; in studies checked, under half for an unresolved V gene and the rest for unknown reasons. Present in this sample are around 68,000 clones, around 85% of which were seen just once. The ten most abundant clones make up 0.6% to 0.85% of the sample. Sequencing used CD4+ or CD8+ T cells sorted from blood, obtained in a trial of the OX40 agonist ivuxolimab. The receptors here all came from an adult with an advanced solid tumor such as melanoma, head and neck, liver or kidney cancer.

The rearrangement links TRBV2 to TRBJ2-5, with D possibly matching TRBD1 (6 bases). V was trimmed by 7 bases and J by 5 bases, leaving 14 bases between them. The CDR3 runs 13 residues. Germline V gene lookup returns CDR1 SNHLY and CDR2 FYNNEI. DNA of the CDR3: TGTGCCAGCACCAACGACAGGATCGAGACCCAGTACTTC. Translated, it gives CASTNDRIETQYF.

The V gene is TRBV4-1, the J gene TRBJ1-2, with TRBD1 as a possible D gene (5 bases). V lost 0 bases and J 11 bases, leaving 16 bases between the germline ends. This CDR3 comprises 14 residues. Germline V gene lookup returns CDR1 MGHRA and CDR2 YSYEKL. CDR3 in DNA: TGCGCCAGCAGCCAAGAGGGGACCCTGGGAGGGTACACCTTC. Residues: CASSQEGTLGGYTF.

The chain is built from TRBV5-6 and TRBJ1-2; D unclear. Germline CDR1 reads SGHDT; CDR2 reads YYEEEE. The CDR3 covers 12 residues. The V end was cut by 0 bases, the J end by 8 bases, with 8 bases between. The CDR3 spells CASSLGSVGYTF. The CDR3 region has the DNA TGTGCCAGCAGCTTGGGCTCGGTGGGCTACACCTTC.

The chain couples TRBV6-5 to TRBJ1-1; D is ambiguous. V gave up 8 bases and J gave up 1 base, with 14 bases separating them. CDR1 is MNHEY, CDR2 SVGAGI, per germline. The CDR3 spans 14 residues. The CDR3 here is CASQDGQQNTEAFF. CDR3 nucleotide sequence: TGTGCCAGCCAAGATGGCCAGCAGAACACTGAAGCTTTCTTT.

The J gene is TRBJ1-1, the V gene TRBV19, with 7 nucleotides matching TRBD1. This CDR3 region has 14 residues. Germline lookup yields CDR1 LNHDA and CDR2 SQIVND (reference sequence). After removal of 8 bases from V and 3 bases from J, the junction contained 9 bases not matched to a gene. The CDR3 region has the DNA TGTGCCAGTTGGAGGGGGCCTATGTACACTGAAGCTTTCTTT. Translated, it gives CASWRGPMYTEAFF. Based on the CDR3 plus reference TRBV19 and TRBJ1-1, the full variable domain is DGGITQSPKYLFRKEGQNVTLSCEQNLNHDAMYWYRQDPGQGLRLIYYSQIVNDFQKGDIAEGYSVSREKKESFPLTVTSAQKNPTAFYLCASWRGPMYTEAFFGQGTRLTVV.

This clone showed up just a few times. The chain employs TRBV15 and TRBJ1-2; D gene ambiguous. V gave up 0 bases and J gave up 5 bases, with 4 bases separating them. CDR1 and CDR2 from the germline V gene are LNHNV and YYDKDF (reference sequence). The CDR3 has 12 residues. The CDR3 bases are TGTGCCACCAGCAGAGACAGTTATGGCTACACCTTC. The encoded protein is CATSRDSYGYTF.

This clone was picked up one time. The rearrangement uses TRBV11-3 and TRBJ2-1; D tentatively fits TRBD1 or TRBD2 (6 bases each). The CDR3 spans 13 residues. Germline V gene sequence: CDR1 SGHNT, CDR2 YENEEA. Deletions cut 1 base from V and 9 bases from J, with 10 bases between. CDR3 protein: CASSLGGGTEQFF. The CDR3 nucleotides read TGTGCCAGCAGCTTAGGAGGGGGGACTGAGCAGTTCTTC.

This clone was counted once. The chain is built from TRBV10-1 and TRBJ2-1; D remains ambiguous. The CDR3 covers 15 residues. The ends were cut back, 2 bases at V and 2 bases at J, with 10 bases in the middle. Germline V lookup: CDR1 WNHNN, CDR2 SYGVQD (reference sequence). The CDR3 sequence is CASSEGPRTYNEQFF. CDR3 DNA sequence: TGCGCCAGCAGTGAGGGACCGCGAACCTACAATGAGCAGTTCTTC.

The chain recombines TRBV19 with TRBJ1-1, with 9 bases fitting TRBD1. Germline V gene sequence: CDR1 LNHDA, CDR2 SQIVND (reference sequence). Trimming cost V 5 bases and J 10 bases; bases outside gene matches: 14. CDR3 length: 15 amino acids. CDR3 in amino acids: CASSLITGGATVAFF. Written as DNA, the CDR3 is TGTGCCAGTAGTTTAATAACAGGGGGCGCGACAGTAGCTTTCTTT.

The chain joins TRBV5-6 to TRBJ2-2; tentative D call: TRBD1 (5 bases). Trimming pared 1 base from V and 7 bases from J, leaving 8 bases between. This CDR3 region has 13 residues. Germline assignment: CDR1 SGHDT and CDR2 YYEEEE. CDR3 DNA: TGTGCCAGCAGCTTGAGGGGCGGCGGGGAGCTGTTTTTT. Amino acid sequence: CASSLRGGGELFF.

V usage is TRBV4-3 and J usage is TRBJ1-4; D gene ambiguous. The CDR3 has 14 amino acids. Germline assignment: CDR1 LGHNA and CDR2 YSLEER. Trimming pared 4 bases from V and 0 bases from J, leaving 6 bases between. CDR3 DNA sequence: TGCGCCAGCAGCCCCGCCTCAACTAATGAAAAACTGTTTTTT. Protein: CASSPASTNEKLFF.

In nucleotides, the CDR3 is TGTGCCAGCCGACAGGGAAATTCCGAGCAGTACTTC. Encoded protein: CASRQGNSEQYF. The chain employs TRBV19 and TRBJ2-7; TRBD1 matches 7 bases. The CDR3 spans 12 residues. Looked up from germline, CDR1 is LNHDA and CDR2 is SQIVND (reference sequence). The V gene end was trimmed by 9 bases and the J gene end by 6 bases; junction bases not matched to a gene: 8. Filled out from reference TRBV19 and TRBJ2-7, the complete variable domain reads DGGITQSPKYLFRKEGQNVTLSCEQNLNHDAMYWYRQDPGQGLRLIYYSQIVNDFQKGDIAEGYSVSREKKESFPLTVTSAQKNPTAFYLCASRQGNSEQYFGPGTRLTVT.

The J gene is TRBJ2-3, the V gene TRBV7-2; maybe TRBD2 (6 bases). CDR1 and CDR2 (germline): SGHTA, FQGNSA. This CDR3 is 14 amino acids long. The V end lost 1 base, the J end lost 6 bases, and 11 bases lay between the germline ends. The CDR3, as DNA: TGTGCCAGCAGCTTAGTGGGCGGGGCCGATACGCAGTATTTT. Amino acid sequence: CASSLVGGADTQYF.

This sequence joins TRBV5-4 and TRBJ1-6; TRBD1 agrees at 8 bases. CDR1 is SGHNT and CDR2 is YYREEE in the germline V gene (reference sequence). The CDR3 spans 14 residues. V lost 3 bases to trimming and J lost 7 bases; unmatched junction nucleotides: 3. Here the CDR3 reads CASSWDRTNSPLHF. CDR3 in DNA: TGTGCCAGCAGCTGGGACAGGACAAATTCACCCCTCCACTTT.